This is a list of T cell receptor beta chains from one sample in a study of blood T cell repertoires in COVID-19. Measured with immunoSEQ multiplex PCR; TCRdb has only the in-frame clones, and not every one. The sample has about 200,000 clones, roughly nine tenths seen once. The material sequenced was peripheral blood. These receptors came from a man aged 40-49 years with acute or convalescent COVID-19. Each CDR3 is given with its conserved first and last residue. A D gene is named only where the DNA matches it firmly. Clone size is given for some rows only: seen once, a few or many times, or a class if the clone is expanded.

V: TRBV18; size: NA; J: TRBJ2-7; D: NA; DNA: TGTGCCAGCTCACCACCCGACAGGCCAGGCTACGAGCAGTACTTC; CDR3: CASSPPDRPGYEQYF
V: TRBV3-1/TRBV3-2; size: NA; J: TRBJ1-1; D: TRBD1; DNA: TGTGCCAGCAGCGGAGACAGGGACACTGAAGCTTTCTTT; CDR3: CASSGDRDTEAFF
V: TRBV9; size: NA; J: TRBJ2-7; D: NA; DNA: TGTGCCAGCAGCGTCGCTGACAAATACGAGCAGTACTTC; CDR3: CASSVADKYEQYF
V: TRBV15; size: NA; J: TRBJ1-1; D: NA; DNA: TGTGCCACCAGCGCGGGGTGGGGGGGAAGAACTGAAGCTTTCTTT; CDR3: CATSAGWGGRTEAFF
V: TRBV7-2; size: NA; J: TRBJ1-1; D: NA; DNA: TGTGCCAGCAGCTTAGCGCGGGGAAACACTGAAGCTTTCTTT; CDR3: CASSLARGNTEAFF
V: TRBV29-1; size: NA; J: TRBJ2-3; D: NA; DNA: TGCAGCGTTGTAGGGGGAAGTGATACGCAGTATTTT; CDR3: CSVVGGSDTQYF
V: TRBV9; size: NA; J: TRBJ2-2; D: TRBD2; DNA: TGTGCCAGCAGCCCGGGACTAGCGGGGGGGCAAACCGGGGAGCTGTTTTTT; CDR3: CASSPGLAGGQTGELFF
V: TRBV25-1; size: NA; J: TRBJ1-1; D: NA; DNA: TGTGCCAGCAGTACTTGGTTGGCGGAGAACACTGAAGCTTTCTTT; CDR3: CASSTWLAENTEAFF
V: TRBV10-3; size: NA; J: TRBJ2-3; D: TRBD1; DNA: TGTGCCGGTAGGACAGGGCAAGGCACAGATACGCAGTATTTT; CDR3: CAGRTGQGTDTQYF
V: TRBV5-1; size: NA; J: TRBJ2-7; D: TRBD2; DNA: TGCGCCAGCAGCTTGGGGGAGGGGTGGTTTCCCTACGAGCAGTACTTC; CDR3: CASSLGEGWFPYEQYF
V: TRBV10-2; size: NA; J: TRBJ2-2; D: TRBD2; DNA: TGCGCCAGCACAGCCGGGGGGGGCCGAGGCGGGGAGCTGTTTTTT; CDR3: CASTAGGGRGGELFF
V: TRBV11-3; size: NA; J: TRBJ2-2; D: TRBD1; DNA: TGTGCCAGCAGCCCCGGGGACAGGTACACCGGGGAGCTGTTTTTT; CDR3: CASSPGDRYTGELFF
V: TRBV30; size: NA; J: TRBJ2-1; D: TRBD2; DNA: TGTGCCTGGACTTGGCGGGGGGTCTCCTACAATGAGCAGTTCTTC; CDR3: CAWTWRGVSYNEQFF
V: TRBV11-2; size: NA; J: TRBJ2-2; D: NA; DNA: TGTGCCAGCAGCTTAAGAGGGATGGGCAACACCGGGGAGCTGTTTTTT; CDR3: CASSLRGMGNTGELFF
V: TRBV7-2; size: NA; J: TRBJ2-5; D: TRBD2; DNA: TGTGCCAGCAGCTTACCAGCGGGGGGACTCCCGTACCAAGAGACCCAGTACTTC; CDR3: CASSLPAGGLPYQETQYF
V: TRBV29-1; size: NA; J: TRBJ1-1; D: NA; DNA: TGCAGCGCCCGGGGAGGCGGCACTGAAGCTTTCTTT; CDR3: CSARGGGTEAFF
V: TRBV6-5; size: NA; J: TRBJ2-7; D: NA; DNA: TGTGCCAGCAGTTATCTACTTGCGGACGAGCAGTACTTC; CDR3: CASSYLLADEQYF
V: TRBV7-9; size: once; J: TRBJ2-5; D: NA; DNA: TGTGCCAGCAGCGATCCTACAGGGATCGAGACCCAGTACTTC; CDR3: CASSDPTGIETQYF
V: TRBV10-2; size: NA; J: TRBJ2-1; D: NA; DNA: TGCGCCAGCAGTGGCTCCGTGCCTAGCCGGGCGTCCTACAATGAGCAGTTCTTC; CDR3: CASSGSVPSRASYNEQFF
V: TRBV30; size: NA; J: TRBJ1-3; D: TRBD1; DNA: TGTGCCTGGGACAGGGGAACCTCTGGAAACACCATATATTTT; CDR3: CAWDRGTSGNTIYF
V: TRBV7-2; size: NA; J: TRBJ1-2; D: TRBD1; DNA: TGTGCCAGCAGCTTAGGCCAAGGACAGGGACCATACTCTGGCTACACCTTC; CDR3: CASSLGQGQGPYSGYTF
V: TRBV27; size: NA; J: TRBJ1-1; D: NA; DNA: TGTGCCAGCAGTTTATTGAAACAGGGAGACACTGAAGCTTTCTTT; CDR3: CASSLLKQGDTEAFF
V: TRBV3-1/TRBV3-2; size: NA; J: TRBJ2-1; D: NA; DNA: TGTGCCAGCTGCCGTACATACAATGAGCAGTTCTTC; CDR3: CASCRTYNEQFF
V: TRBV30; size: NA; J: TRBJ2-2; D: TRBD2; DNA: TGTGCCTGGAGTGTACCGCGGGGGGGTTTATACACCGGGGAGCTGTTTTTT; CDR3: CAWSVPRGGLYTGELFF
V: TRBV19; size: NA; J: TRBJ1-6; D: NA; DNA: TGTGCCAGTAGGGAGAGGGGAGGTCATAATTCACCCCTCCACTTT; CDR3: CASRERGGHNSPLHF
V: TRBV10-2; size: NA; J: TRBJ2-1; D: TRBD2; DNA: TGCGCCACCAAAGCCCACGGACTAGCGGACAATGAGCAGTTCTTC; CDR3: CATKAHGLADNEQFF
V: TRBV4-3; size: NA; J: TRBJ1-5; D: TRBD1; DNA: TGCGCCAGCAGCCAAGGGACAGGACGCCGGCCCCAGCATTTT; CDR3: CASSQGTGRRPQHF
V: TRBV15; size: NA; J: TRBJ2-3; D: TRBD2; DNA: TGTGCCACCACCTACTTGATGAGCCGACTAGCGGCTAGCACAGATACGCAGTATTTT; CDR3: CATTYLMSRLAASTDTQYF
V: TRBV5-1; size: once; J: TRBJ2-7; D: TRBD1; DNA: TGCGCCAGCAGCTGGGGACAGGCGAGCTCCTACGAGCAGTACTTC; CDR3: CASSWGQASSYEQYF
V: TRBV10-3; size: NA; J: TRBJ2-2; D: TRBD1; DNA: TGTGCCATACAGGGGGAGAACACCGGGGAGCTGTTTTTT; CDR3: CAIQGENTGELFF
V: TRBV4-2; size: NA; J: TRBJ2-6; D: TRBD1; DNA: TGTGCCAGCAGCCCGGGACAGGGGGCGCGTGGGGCCAACGTCCTGACTTTC; CDR3: CASSPGQGARGANVLTF
V: TRBV7-6; size: NA; J: TRBJ2-5; D: TRBD2; DNA: TGTGCCAGCAGCCGGACTAGTTTGCGGGGCCAAGAGACCCAGTACTTC; CDR3: CASSRTSLRGQETQYF
V: TRBV6-2/TRBV6-3; size: NA; J: TRBJ1-5; D: TRBD1; DNA: TGTGCCAGCAGTAAACAGGGGGCCCGACAGCCCCAGCATTTT; CDR3: CASSKQGARQPQHF
V: TRBV7-2; size: NA; J: TRBJ1-2; D: NA; DNA: TGTGCCAGCAGCTCAGGACAGTTCTATGGCTACACCTTC; CDR3: CASSSGQFYGYTF
V: TRBV5-1; size: NA; J: TRBJ1-2; D: NA; DNA: TGCGCCAGCAACCCGGACAGCACTTTGAATGGCTACACCTTC; CDR3: CASNPDSTLNGYTF
V: TRBV6-5; size: NA; J: TRBJ2-7; D: NA; DNA: TGTGCCACCATCCCCGACAGAACCAACTACGAGCAGTACTTC; CDR3: CATIPDRTNYEQYF
V: TRBV10-2; size: NA; J: TRBJ1-1; D: TRBD1; DNA: TGCGCCAGCAGTGAAACCAGGGGGGTGGCCACTGAAGCTTTCTTT; CDR3: CASSETRGVATEAFF
V: TRBV2; size: NA; J: TRBJ1-2; D: TRBD1; DNA: TGTGCCAGCTCCCGGGACAGCCTTTTCTATGGCTACACCTTC; CDR3: CASSRDSLFYGYTF